This TCR beta chain was profiled in a study of cytomegalovirus exposure and HLA in healthy donors. A note on this clone: Its matching antigen is unknown.

Study-level results: In the 120 or so validation repertoires, about 94% of cluster scores exceeded 0, per a later analysis.

The CDR3 totals 12 residues. Trimming stripped 5 bases from V and 14 bases from J, with 16 bases between. The germline V gene has CDR1 SGHAT and CDR2 FQNNGV. The donors were members of the validation cohort, which comprised about 120 subjects and was separate from the first cohort of roughly 700 subjects. The data were produced by immunoSEQ multiplex PCR, yet TCRdb's version contains in-frame clones alone and is incomplete. This table holds 68,000 or so clones, about 89% found once. Sequenced material: PBMCs. The chain has TRBV11-2 and TRBJ2-1, with TRBD1 as a possible D gene (6 bases). This clonotype originated in a man aged 18 to 30 in good health and CMV-seronegative. The CDR3 DNA follows: TGTGCCAGCAGCCCCCTGTGGGACATTAAGTTCTTC. It specifies CASSPLWDIKFF.